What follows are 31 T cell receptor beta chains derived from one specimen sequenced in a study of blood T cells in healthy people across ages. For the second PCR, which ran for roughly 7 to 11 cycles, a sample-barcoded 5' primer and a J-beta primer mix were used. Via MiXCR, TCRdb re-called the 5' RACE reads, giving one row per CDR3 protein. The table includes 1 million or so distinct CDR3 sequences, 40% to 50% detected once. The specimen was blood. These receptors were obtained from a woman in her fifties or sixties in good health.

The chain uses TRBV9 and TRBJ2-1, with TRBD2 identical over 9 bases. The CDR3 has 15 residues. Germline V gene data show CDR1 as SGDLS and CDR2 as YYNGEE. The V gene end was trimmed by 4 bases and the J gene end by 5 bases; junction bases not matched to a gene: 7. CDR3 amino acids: CASSQEASGNNEQFF. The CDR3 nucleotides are TGTGCCAGCAGCCAAGAGGCTAGCGGGAACAATGAGCAGTTCTTC.

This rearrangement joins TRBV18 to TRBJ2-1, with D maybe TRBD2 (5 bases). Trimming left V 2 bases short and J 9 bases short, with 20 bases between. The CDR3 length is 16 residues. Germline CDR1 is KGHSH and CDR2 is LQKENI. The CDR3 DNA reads TGTGCCAGCTCACCAATAAGGGCCCCGGTCGGAGGTGAGCAGTTCTTC. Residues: CASSPIRAPVGGEQFF.

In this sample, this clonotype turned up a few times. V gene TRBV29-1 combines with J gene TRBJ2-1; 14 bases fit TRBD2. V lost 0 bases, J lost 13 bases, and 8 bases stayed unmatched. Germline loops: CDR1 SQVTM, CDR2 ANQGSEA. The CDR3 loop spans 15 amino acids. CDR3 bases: TGCAGCGTTGAAGATCAGGGACTAGCGGGGGCTGTTCAGTTCTTC. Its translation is CSVEDQGLAGAVQFF.

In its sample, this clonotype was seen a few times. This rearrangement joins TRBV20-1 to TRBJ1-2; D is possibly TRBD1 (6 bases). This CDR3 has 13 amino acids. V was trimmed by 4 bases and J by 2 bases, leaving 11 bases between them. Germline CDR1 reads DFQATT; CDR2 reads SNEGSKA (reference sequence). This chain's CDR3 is CSAKGGVNYGYTF. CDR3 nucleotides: TGCAGTGCTAAGGGGGGTGTGAACTATGGCTACACCTTC.

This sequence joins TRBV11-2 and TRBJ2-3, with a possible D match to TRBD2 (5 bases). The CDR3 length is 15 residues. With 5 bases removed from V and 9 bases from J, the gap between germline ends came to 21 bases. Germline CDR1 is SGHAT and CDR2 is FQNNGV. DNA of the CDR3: TGTGCCAGCAGCAGGGAGCCTAGTGGGTTGCAAACGCAGTATTTT. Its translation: CASSREPSGLQTQYF.

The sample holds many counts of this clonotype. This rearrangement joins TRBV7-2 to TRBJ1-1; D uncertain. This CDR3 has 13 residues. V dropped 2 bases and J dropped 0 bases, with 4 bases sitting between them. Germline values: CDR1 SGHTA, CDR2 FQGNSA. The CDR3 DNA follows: TGTGCCAGCAGCTTATTCCTGAACACTGAAGCTTTCTTT. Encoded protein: CASSLFLNTEAFF. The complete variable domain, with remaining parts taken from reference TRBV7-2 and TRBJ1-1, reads GAGVSQSPSNKVTEKGKDVELRCDPISGHTALYWYRQSLGQGLEFLIYFQGNSAPDKSGLPSDRFSAERTGGSVSTLTIQRTQQEDSAVYLCASSLFLNTEAFFGQGTRLTVV.

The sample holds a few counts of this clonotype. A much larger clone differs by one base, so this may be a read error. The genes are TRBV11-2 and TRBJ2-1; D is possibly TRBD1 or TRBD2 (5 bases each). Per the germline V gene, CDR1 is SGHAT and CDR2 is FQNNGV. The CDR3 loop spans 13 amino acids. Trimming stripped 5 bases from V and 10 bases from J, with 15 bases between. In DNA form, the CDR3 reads TGTGCCAGCAGCGTAAGGCTAGCAGGGGAGCAGTTCTTC. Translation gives CASSVRLAGEQFF.

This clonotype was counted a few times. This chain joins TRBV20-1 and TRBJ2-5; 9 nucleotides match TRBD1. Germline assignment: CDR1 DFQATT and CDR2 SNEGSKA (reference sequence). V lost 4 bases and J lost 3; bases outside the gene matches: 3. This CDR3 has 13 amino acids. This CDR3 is CSAKTGGKETQYF. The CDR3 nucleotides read TGCAGTGCTAAGACAGGGGGTAAAGAGACCCAGTACTTC.

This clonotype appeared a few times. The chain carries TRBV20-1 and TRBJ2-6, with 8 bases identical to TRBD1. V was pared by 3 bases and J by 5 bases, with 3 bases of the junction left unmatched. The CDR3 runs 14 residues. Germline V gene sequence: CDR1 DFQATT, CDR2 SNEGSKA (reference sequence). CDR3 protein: CSARGQARANVLTF. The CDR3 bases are TGCAGTGCTAGGGGACAGGCGAGGGCCAACGTCCTGACTTTC.

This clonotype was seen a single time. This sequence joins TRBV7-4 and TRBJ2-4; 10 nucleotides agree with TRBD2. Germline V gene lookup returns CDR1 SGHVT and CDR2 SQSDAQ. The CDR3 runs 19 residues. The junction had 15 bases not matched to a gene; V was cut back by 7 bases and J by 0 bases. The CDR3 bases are TGTGCCAGCATCACCTGGACTAGCGGCCATGAGGTAGCCAAAAACATTCAGTACTTC. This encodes CASITWTSGHEVAKNIQYF.

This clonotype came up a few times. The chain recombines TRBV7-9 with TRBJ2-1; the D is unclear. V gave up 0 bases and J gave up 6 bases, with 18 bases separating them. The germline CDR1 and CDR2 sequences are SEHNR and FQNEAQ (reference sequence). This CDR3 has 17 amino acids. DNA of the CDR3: TGTGCCAGCAGCTTAGCCATAGCCCTGGGGATCCCCAATGAGCAGTTCTTC. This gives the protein CASSLAIALGIPNEQFF.

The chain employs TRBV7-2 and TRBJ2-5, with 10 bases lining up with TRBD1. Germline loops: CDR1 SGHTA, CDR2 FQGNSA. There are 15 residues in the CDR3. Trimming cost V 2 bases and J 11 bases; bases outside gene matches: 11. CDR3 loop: CASSLRGTGVDEQYF. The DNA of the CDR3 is TGTGCCAGCAGCTTACGAGGGACAGGGGTCGATGAGCAGTACTTC. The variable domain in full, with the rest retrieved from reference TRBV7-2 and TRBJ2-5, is GAGVSQSPSNKVTEKGKDVELRCDPISGHTALYWYRQSLGQGLEFLIYFQGNSAPDKSGLPSDRFSAERTGGSVSTLTIQRTQQEDSAVYLCASSLRGTGVDEQYFGPGTRLLVL.

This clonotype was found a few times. The CDR3 DNA is TGCAGCGTTGGCCTAGCGGGAGGGGCGCGTGAGCAGTACTTC. Translated: CSVGLAGGAREQYF. The chain carries TRBV29-1 and TRBJ2-7, with 12 positions matching TRBD2. Germline V gives CDR1 SQVTM, CDR2 ANQGSEA. The CDR3 totals 14 residues. Trimming took 4 bases from V and 7 from J; bases not matched to a gene: 8.

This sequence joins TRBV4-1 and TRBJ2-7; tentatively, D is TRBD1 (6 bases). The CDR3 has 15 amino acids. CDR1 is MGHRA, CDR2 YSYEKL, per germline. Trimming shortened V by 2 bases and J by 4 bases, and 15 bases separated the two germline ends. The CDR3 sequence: CASSQLTGTRYEQYF. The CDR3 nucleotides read TGCGCCAGCAGCCAACTCACAGGGACCCGATACGAGCAGTACTTC.

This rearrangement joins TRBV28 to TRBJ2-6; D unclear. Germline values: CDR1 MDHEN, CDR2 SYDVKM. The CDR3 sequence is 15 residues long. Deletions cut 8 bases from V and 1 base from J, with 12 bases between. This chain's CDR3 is CASRTGYSGANVLTF. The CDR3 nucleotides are TGTGCCAGCCGAACCGGGTATTCTGGGGCCAACGTCCTGACTTTC.

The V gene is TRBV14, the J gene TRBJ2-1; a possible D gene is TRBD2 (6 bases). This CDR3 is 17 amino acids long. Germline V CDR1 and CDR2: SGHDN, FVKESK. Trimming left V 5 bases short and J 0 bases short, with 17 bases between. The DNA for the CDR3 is TGTGCCAGCAGCTTATTTGGAGCGGGTAGCTCCTACAATGAGCAGTTCTTC. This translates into CASSLFGAGSSYNEQFF.

The CDR3: CASSQDIVGSGANVLTF. CDR3 DNA: TGTGCCAGCAGCCAAGATATAGTAGGGTCTGGGGCCAACGTCCTGACTTTC. The V and J genes are TRBV3-1 and TRBJ2-6; no reliable D call. V was pared by 0 bases and J by 1 base, with 10 bases between. There are 17 residues in the CDR3. Germline values: CDR1 LGHDT, CDR2 YNNKEL (reference sequence).

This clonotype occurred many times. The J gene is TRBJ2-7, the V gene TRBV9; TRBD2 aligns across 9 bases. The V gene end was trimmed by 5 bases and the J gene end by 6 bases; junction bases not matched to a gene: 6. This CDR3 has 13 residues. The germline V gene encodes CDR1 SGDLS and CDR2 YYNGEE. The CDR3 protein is CASSPGLASEQYF. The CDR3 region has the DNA TGTGCCAGCAGTCCGGGACTAGCATCCGAGCAGTACTTC.

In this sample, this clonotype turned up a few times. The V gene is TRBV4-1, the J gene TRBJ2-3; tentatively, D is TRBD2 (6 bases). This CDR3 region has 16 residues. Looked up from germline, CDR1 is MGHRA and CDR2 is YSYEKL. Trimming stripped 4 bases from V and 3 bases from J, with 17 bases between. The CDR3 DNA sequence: TGCGCCAGCAGCCCCCTGGAGGGGTGGGGGACAGATACGCAGTATTTT. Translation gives CASSPLEGWGTDTQYF.

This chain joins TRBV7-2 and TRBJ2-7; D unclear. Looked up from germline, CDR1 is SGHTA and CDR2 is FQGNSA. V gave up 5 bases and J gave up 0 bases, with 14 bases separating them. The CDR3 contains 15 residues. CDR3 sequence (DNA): TGTGCCAGCAGCAACCGAGCGTCTAACTCCTACGAGCAGTACTTC. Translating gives CASSNRASNSYEQYF.

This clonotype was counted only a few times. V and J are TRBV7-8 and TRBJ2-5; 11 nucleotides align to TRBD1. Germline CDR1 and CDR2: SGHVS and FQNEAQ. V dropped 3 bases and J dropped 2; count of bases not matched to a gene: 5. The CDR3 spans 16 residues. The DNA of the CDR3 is TGTGCCAGCAGCTTCGGACAGGGGGCCCCTCAAGAGACCCAGTACTTC. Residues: CASSFGQGAPQETQYF.

The CDR3 DNA reads TGTGCCAGCTCACCGGAGTTGGTCCCCTACGAGCAGTACTTC. It translates to CASSPELVPYEQYF. The gene calls are TRBV18 and TRBJ2-7; D is uncertain. The CDR3 extends over 14 amino acids. Germline values: CDR1 KGHSH, CDR2 LQKENI. Deletions cut 3 bases from V and 2 bases from J, with 11 bases between.

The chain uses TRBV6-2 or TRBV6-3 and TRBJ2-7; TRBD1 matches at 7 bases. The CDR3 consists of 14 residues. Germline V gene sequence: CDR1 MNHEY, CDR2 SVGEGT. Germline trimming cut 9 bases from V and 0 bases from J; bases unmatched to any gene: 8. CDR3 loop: CASHGTESSYEQYF. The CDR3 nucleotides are TGTGCCAGTCACGGGACAGAGAGCTCCTACGAGCAGTACTTC.

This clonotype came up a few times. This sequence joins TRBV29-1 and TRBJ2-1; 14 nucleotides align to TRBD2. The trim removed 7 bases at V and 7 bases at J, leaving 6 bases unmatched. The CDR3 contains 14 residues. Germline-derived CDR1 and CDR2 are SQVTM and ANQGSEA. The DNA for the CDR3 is TGCAGCGCCGACGGACTAGCGGGAGGAAATGAGCAGTTCTTC. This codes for CSADGLAGGNEQFF.

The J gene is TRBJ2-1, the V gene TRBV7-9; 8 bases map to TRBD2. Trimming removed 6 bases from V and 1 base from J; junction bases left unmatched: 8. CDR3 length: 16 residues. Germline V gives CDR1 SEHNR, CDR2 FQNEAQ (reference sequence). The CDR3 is CASRKAPSGSYNEQFF. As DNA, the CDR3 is TGTGCCAGCAGAAAGGCCCCTAGCGGGTCCTACAATGAGCAGTTCTTC. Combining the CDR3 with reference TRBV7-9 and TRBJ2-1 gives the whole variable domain DTGVSQNPRHKITKRGQNVTFRCDPISEHNRLYWYRQTLGQGPEFLTYFQNEAQLEKSRLLSDRFSAERPKGSFSTLEIQRTEQGDSAMYLCASRKAPSGSYNEQFFGPGTRLTVL.

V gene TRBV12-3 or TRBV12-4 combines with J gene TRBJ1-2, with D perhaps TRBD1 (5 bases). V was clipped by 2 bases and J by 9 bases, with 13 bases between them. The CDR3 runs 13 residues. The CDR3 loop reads CASSLKQAGSYTF. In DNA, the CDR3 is TGTGCCAGCAGTTTAAAACAGGCAGGCAGCTACACCTTC.

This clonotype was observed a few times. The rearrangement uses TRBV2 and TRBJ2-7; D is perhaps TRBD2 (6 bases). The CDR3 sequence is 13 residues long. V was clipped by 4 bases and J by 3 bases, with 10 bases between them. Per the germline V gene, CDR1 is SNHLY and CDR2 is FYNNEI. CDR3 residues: CASSGRALYEQYF. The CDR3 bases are TGTGCCAGCAGTGGGAGGGCCCTCTACGAGCAGTACTTC.

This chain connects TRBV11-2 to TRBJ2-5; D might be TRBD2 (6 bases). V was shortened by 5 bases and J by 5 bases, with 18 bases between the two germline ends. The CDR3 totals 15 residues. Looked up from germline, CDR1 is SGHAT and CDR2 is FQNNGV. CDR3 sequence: CASSPSTGEGETQYF. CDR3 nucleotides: TGTGCCAGCAGCCCTAGCACGGGGGAAGGGGAGACCCAGTACTTC.

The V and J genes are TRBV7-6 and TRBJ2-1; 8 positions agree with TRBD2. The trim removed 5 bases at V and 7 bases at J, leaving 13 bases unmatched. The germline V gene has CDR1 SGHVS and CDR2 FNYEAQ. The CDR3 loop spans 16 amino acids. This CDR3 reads CASSLLTGGPLNEQFF. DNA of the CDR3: TGTGCCAGCAGCCTCCTAACGGGAGGGCCTTTGAATGAGCAGTTCTTC.

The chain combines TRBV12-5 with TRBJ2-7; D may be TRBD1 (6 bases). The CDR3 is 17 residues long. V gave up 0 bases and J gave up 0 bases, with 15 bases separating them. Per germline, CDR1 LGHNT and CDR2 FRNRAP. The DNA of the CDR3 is TGTGCTAGTGGTTTGGTCCCCGGACAGCGACGCTCCTACGAGCAGTACTTC. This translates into CASGLVPGQRRSYEQYF.

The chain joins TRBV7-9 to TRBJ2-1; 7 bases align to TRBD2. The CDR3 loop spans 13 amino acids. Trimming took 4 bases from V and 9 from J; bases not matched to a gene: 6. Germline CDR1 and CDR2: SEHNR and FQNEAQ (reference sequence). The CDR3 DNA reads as TGTGCCAGCAGCTGGGCGGGAGCGCGTGAGCAGTTCTTC. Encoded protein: CASSWAGAREQFF.